Listed below are T cell receptor beta chains from one sample, sequenced in a study of shared clonotypes between healthy human individuals. Using immunoSEQ multiplex PCR, the repertoire was profiled, and TCRdb retains in-frame clones only, with some absent. The sample has about 480,000 clones; 75% to 80% are singletons. Sample: PBMCs. These TCRs come from a woman aged 40 to 50 in good health. Some clones in this sample may be carry-over from other donors' samples. Each CDR3 is given without its conserved first and last residue.

9 TRBV6-1 ASSVGYEQY
9 TRBV25-1 ASGKRETQY
12 TRBV5-8 ASSLGQGTLEAF
17 TRBV19 ASRNPGEAGTSGPYEQY
10 TRBV30 AGTGNSYEQY
13 TRBV9 ASSPRTGGEEKLF
11 TRBV5-5 ASSFQGHYGYT
12 TRBV27 ASRGGVGYNEQF
12 TRBV5-1 ASSLATGAYEQY
11 TRBV6-6 ASRSSAAYEQY
10 TRBV28 ASSYSGGEQF
10 TRBV30 AWSVRAGELF
16 TRBV7-2 ASSLTPRASGRGDEQF
11 TRBV6-6 ASSTTSTYEQY
12 TRBV5-8 ASSRGPSADTQY
13 TRBV28 ASSSMGGRTNEQF
13 TRBV7-2 ASSLAGQANYGYT
13 TRBV30 AWSYLGQGKETQY
12 TRBV6-1 ASSIQGLNYGYT
11 TRBV2 ASGAGVVYEQY
14 TRBV5-4 ASSPEPTVMNTEAF
14 TRBV4-2 ASSQLPTNRRGEQY
14 TRBV6-6 ASSYGGQLLNYGYT
11 TRBV6-4 ASSADRDSPLH
17 TRBV7-2 ASSLAAAGSSSGANVLT
12 TRBV28 ASSSPSGGQPQH
12 TRBV30 AWARTSGTNEQF
15 TRBV27 ASSLKPAGGRTDTQY
10 TRBV6-5 ATGGGTDTQY
14 TRBV5-1 ASSNPAGGAWNEQF